Detailed here is one T cell receptor (beta chain). The data were taken from a study of blood T cell repertoires in COVID-19. At the level of the study: The samples span acute and convalescent COVID-19 from the United States, Italy and Spain.

Participants, about 18 to 95 years old, spanned around 25 US areas. CDR3 length: 12 residues. Germline loops: CDR1 LNHDA, CDR2 SQIVND (reference sequence). V was pared by 6 bases and J by 6 bases, with 11 bases between. The protocol was immunoSEQ multiplex PCR, while the TCRdb copy is restricted to in-frame clones and leaves out a portion. Of under 250,000 clones detected, 87% appear once; the ten largest clones hold approximately 10%. The source of this sequence is a man younger than 40 who had recovered from COVID-19. The chain is built from TRBV19 and TRBJ1-1; weak D call: TRBD1 (5 bases). Sequences were obtained from PBMCs or T cells enriched from blood (not recorded which). The CDR3 DNA sequence: TGTGCCAGTAGCCTCGGGGGGGCTGAAGCTTTCTTT. Its translation: CASSLGGAEAFF. The full variable domain, completed using reference TRBV19 and TRBJ1-1, is DGGITQSPKYLFRKEGQNVTLSCEQNLNHDAMYWYRQDPGQGLRLIYYSQIVNDFQKGDIAEGYSVSREKKESFPLTVTSAQKNPTAFYLCASSLGGAEAFFGQGTRLTVV.